The sequence of this TCR beta chain was determined in a study of PD-1 blockade in classical Hodgkin lymphoma. Time point noted: cycle 4 day 1 (C4D1), after 6 weeks of nivolumab. All patients relapsed after autologous stem cell transplantation, and brentuximab vedotin exposure varied. Best responses included complete response and partial response; otherwise, the best response was progressive disease. Study conclusions and caveats: CD4+ TCR diversity rose significantly by C4D1, and CD8+ TCR diversity did not. As was reported, newly diagnosed patients showed lower baseline TCR diversity than healthy donors did. Complete responders matched newly diagnosed patients in baseline diversity.

About this clone itself: The target antigen is unknown.

The CDR3 has 14 amino acids. Germline values: CDR1 SGHNT, CDR2 YENEEA. Trimming shortened V by 6 bases and J by 4 bases, and 14 bases separated the two germline ends. Assay: immunoSEQ multiplex PCR; the TCRdb copy retains only in-frame clones and omits some. The repertoire holds tens of thousands of clones, roughly 73% seen once, with roughly a third in the top ten. This receptor was identified in a human donor with classical Hodgkin lymphoma. The chain links TRBV11-3 to TRBJ2-3, with D possibly TRBD1 on 5 matching bases. Specimen: peripheral blood mononuclear cells (PBMCs), collected before the fourth cycle of nivolumab. CDR3 amino acids: CASRPGPGADTQYF. The CDR3 bases are TGTGCCAGCAGACCAGGGCCTGGGGCAGATACGCAGTATTTT. Full variable domain (rest looked up from reference TRBV11-3 and TRBJ2-3): EAGVVQSPRYKIIEKKQPVAFWCNPISGHNTLYWYLQNLGQGPELLIRYENEEAVDDSQLPKDRFSAERLKGVDSTLKIQPAELGDSAVYLCASRPGPGADTQYFGPGTRLTVL.